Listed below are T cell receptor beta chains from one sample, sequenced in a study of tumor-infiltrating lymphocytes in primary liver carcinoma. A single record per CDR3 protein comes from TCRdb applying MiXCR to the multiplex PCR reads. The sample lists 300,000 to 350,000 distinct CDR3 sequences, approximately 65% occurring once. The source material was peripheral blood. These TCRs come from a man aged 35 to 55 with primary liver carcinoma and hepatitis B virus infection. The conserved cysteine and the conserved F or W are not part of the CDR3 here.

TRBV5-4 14 ASNLPRGGSKDTQY
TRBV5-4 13 TSSLGGRVSYDQY
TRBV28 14 ASSFPSGGRADTQY
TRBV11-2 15 ASSLMGTGKLVREAF
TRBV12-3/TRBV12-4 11 ASSSLMDNEQF
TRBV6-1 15 ASSETGSLAGYDIQY
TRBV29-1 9 SAVRGDTQY
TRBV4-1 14 ASSQRGQVNTGELF
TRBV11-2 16 ASSPFKYRGYRGDTQY
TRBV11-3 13 ASSLSLAGAYEKF
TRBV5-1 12 ASTDPGRNYGYT
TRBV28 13 ASSLLEGRLQPAF
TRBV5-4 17 ASSLMRLAGGSSYNEQF
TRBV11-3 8 ASWGTGAF
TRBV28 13 ASSLGDRVNTEAF
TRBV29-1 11 SVQGRGIYEQY
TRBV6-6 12 ASSYVDSTDTQY
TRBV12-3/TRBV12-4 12 ASSREAGAYEQY
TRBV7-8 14 ASSLALAGVAGELF
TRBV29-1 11 SVEASLPGELF
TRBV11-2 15 ASSRTSGTGAKYGYT
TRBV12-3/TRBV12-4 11 ASRGSGLDTQY
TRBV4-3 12 ASSQEAAQGTQY
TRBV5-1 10 ASGDSPHEQY
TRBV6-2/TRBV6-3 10 ASRELGYEQY
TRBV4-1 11 ASSRSRINEQF
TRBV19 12 ASSIGQGLGTQY
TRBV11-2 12 VSSLHRVTGELF
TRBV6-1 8 ASSEFWQY
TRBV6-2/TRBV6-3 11 ASRLAGGHGQF
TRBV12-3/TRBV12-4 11 ASSFSGLYEQY
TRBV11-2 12 ASSLARDAYEQY
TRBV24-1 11 ATSGVGRETQY
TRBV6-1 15 ATSPTAGNSGANVLT
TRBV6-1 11 GSSEQSGDEQF
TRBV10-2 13 ASQWTSGLNYEHY
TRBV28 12 ASSFGDRDNIQY
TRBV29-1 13 SVNEQGFRTDTRY
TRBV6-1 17 PTGTPGQGVGLRNTEAF
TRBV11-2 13 ANSPNLFSNQPQH
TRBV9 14 ASSQGQGPFLGEQY
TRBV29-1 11 NVAGRDNYEQY
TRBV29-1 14 SVEGPRETGANVLT
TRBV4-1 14 ASSQDAASGIGTQY
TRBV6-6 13 ASSYPKGGWTEAF
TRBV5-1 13 ASSLEGNSGNTIY
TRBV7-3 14 ASSPTGTENTGELF
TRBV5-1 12 ASSPGQLQETQY
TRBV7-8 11 ARWGVDEGTQY
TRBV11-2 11 ASSTLVGHEQF